The 5 T cell receptor beta chains given below trace back to one sample, sequenced in a study of HIV-infected patients and healthy controls. Reverse transcription used around 500 ng RNA and constant-region primers for alpha and beta. Separate chain-specific third strand synthesis with multiplexing indices produced the alpha and beta libraries. TCRdb analysed the 5' RACE reads with MiXCR anew, one entry per CDR3 protein. The data show around 7,600 distinct CDR3 sequences, about a tenth seen once. No cell fractionation was done, so the repertoire covers all unsorted peripheral blood T cells. Sample: blood, taken before antiretroviral therapy. These TCRs come from an adult with HIV infection.

This clonotype showed up many times. The chain employs TRBV7-9 and TRBJ1-4; D possibly corresponds to TRBD1 (6 bases). Germline V gene data show CDR1 as SEHNR and CDR2 as FQNEAQ (reference sequence). CDR3 length: 16 amino acids. The V and J ends lost 5 bases and 3 bases respectively, with 16 bases between them. In DNA, the CDR3 is TGTGCCAGCAGCCCAAACGGGGGGCAGTCTAATGAAAAACTGTTTTTT. Its translation: CASSPNGGQSNEKLFF.

V gene TRBV29-1 combines with J gene TRBJ1-1, with a weak D call TRBD1 (5 bases). There are 16 residues in the CDR3. CDR1 and CDR2 (germline): SQVTM, ANQGSEA. Trimming removed 5 bases at V and 1 base at J, with 20 bases between. The CDR3 DNA reads as TGCAGCGTTCTCGGGGCAGGTTATGGTGCGAACACTGAAGCTTTCTTT. Translated, it gives CSVLGAGYGANTEAFF.

This clonotype was detected many times. This CDR3 is CARRLGEETQYF. The CDR3, as DNA: TGTGCCAGACGACTGGGCGAAGAGACCCAGTACTTC. The J gene is TRBJ2-5, the V gene TRBV6-4; the D is unclear. The CDR3 has 12 residues. The V gene's germline CDR1 is MRHNA and CDR2 SNTAGT. V was trimmed by 9 bases and J by 3 bases, leaving 11 bases between them.

This clonotype came up a few times. The rearrangement uses TRBV29-1 and TRBJ2-1; D may be TRBD2 (6 bases). Germline values: CDR1 SQVTM, CDR2 ANQGSEA. Trimming shortened V by 6 bases and J by 7 bases, and 16 bases separated the two germline ends. This CDR3 comprises 13 residues. CDR3 DNA sequence: TGCAGCGTACCACGCCCAGGGAGGAATGAGCAGTTCTTC. It codes for CSVPRPGRNEQFF.

In this sample, this clonotype turned up a few times. The V gene is TRBV2, the J gene TRBJ2-1; 11 nucleotides match TRBD2. The CDR3 runs 15 residues. Per germline, CDR1 SNHLY and CDR2 FYNNEI. Trimming at V came to 11 bases and at J to 5 bases, leaving 11 bases not matched to a gene. CDR3 nucleotides: TGTGCCCTGAAGGGGGGGACTAGCGGACACAATGAGCAGTTCTTC. This gives the protein CALKGGTSGHNEQFF. Full variable domain (rest looked up from reference TRBV2 and TRBJ2-1): EPEVTQTPSHQVTQMGQEVILRCVPISNHLYFYWYRQILGQKVEFLVSFYNNEISEKSEIFDDQFSVERPDGSNFTLKIRSTKLEDSAMYFCALKGGTSGHNEQFFGPGTRLTVL.